A selection of T cell receptor beta chains follows, all from one sample in a study of blood T cells in healthy people across ages. TCRdb used MiXCR to reprocess the 5' RACE reads, holding one entry per CDR3 protein. The sample holds around 800,000 distinct CDR3 sequences; about 59% are singletons and the top ten take 28%. The sequencing input was blood. The receptors shown here come from a man in his thirties or forties in good health. CDR3s include the opening cysteine and the closing phenylalanine or tryptophan. The order of the fields is CDR3 DNA, CDR3 protein, clone size, V gene, D gene, J gene. D genes are given only for firm matches. A clone size is listed for some rows: how often the clone was seen (once, few, many), or a class if it is expanded.

CDR3 DNA: TGTGCCATCTGGGGAGTCGGGGAGCTGTTTTTT
CDR3 protein: CAIWGVGELFF
clone size: -
V gene: TRBV6-2/TRBV6-3
D gene: -
J gene: TRBJ2-2

CDR3 DNA: TGTGCCAGCAGCCAACAGGGGTCAGGGGAGACCCAGTACTTC
CDR3 protein: CASSQQGSGETQYF
clone size: -
V gene: TRBV3-1
D gene: -
J gene: TRBJ2-5

CDR3 DNA: TGTGCCAGCAGGAACCGGGACAGGGGGTACTTC
CDR3 protein: CASRNRDRGYF
clone size: once
V gene: TRBV6-6
D gene: TRBD1
J gene: TRBJ2-7

CDR3 DNA: TGTGCCAGCAGTTTGACTCTTTTAAGGAGCAATGAGCAGTTCTTC
CDR3 protein: CASSLTLLRSNEQFF
clone size: few
V gene: TRBV28
D gene: -
J gene: TRBJ2-1

CDR3 DNA: TGCGCCAGCAGCCAAGAAACCAGGAAAGAGACCCAGTACTTC
CDR3 protein: CASSQETRKETQYF
clone size: -
V gene: TRBV4-3
D gene: -
J gene: TRBJ2-5

CDR3 DNA: TGTGCCAGCAGCGACGACAGGGGACGCTACACCTTC
CDR3 protein: CASSDDRGRYTF
clone size: few
V gene: TRBV7-9
D gene: TRBD1
J gene: TRBJ1-2

CDR3 DNA: TGCAGTGCTCAACCGGGACTACTGGGCCAAGAGACCCAGTACTTC
CDR3 protein: CSAQPGLLGQETQYF
clone size: few
V gene: TRBV20-1
D gene: TRBD2
J gene: TRBJ2-5

CDR3 DNA: TGCAGCGTTGGGGAGCCCAAAAACATTCAGTACTTC
CDR3 protein: CSVGEPKNIQYF
clone size: few
V gene: TRBV29-1
D gene: -
J gene: TRBJ2-4

CDR3 DNA: TGTGCCAGCAGTGGTCCGAACACCGGGGAGCTGTTTTTT
CDR3 protein: CASSGPNTGELFF
clone size: few
V gene: TRBV7-3
D gene: -
J gene: TRBJ2-2

CDR3 DNA: TGTGCCAGCAGAACCGGGACAGGGTCCGACGAGCAGTACTTC
CDR3 protein: CASRTGTGSDEQYF
clone size: -
V gene: TRBV12-3/TRBV12-4
D gene: TRBD1
J gene: TRBJ2-7

CDR3 DNA: TGTGCCAGCAGTTACTTGCTAACGAAGTCCTACAATGAGCAGTTCTTC
CDR3 protein: CASSYLLTKSYNEQFF
clone size: -
V gene: TRBV6-5
D gene: -
J gene: TRBJ2-1